What follows are 29 T cell receptor beta chains derived from one specimen sequenced in a study of response to subunit inactivated influenza vaccine. TCRdb itself ran the RT-PCR reads through MiXCR, one entry per CDR3 protein. The table includes about 180,000 distinct CDR3 sequences, about 9% detected once. The sample consisted of non-naive T cells sorted from PBMCs, taken on the day of vaccination. The receptors were gathered from a man aged 50 or older who received an inactivated influenza vaccine.

A few counts support this clonotype. The CDR3 region has the DNA TGTGCCACCAGCAGTTGGAGCTCCCGGGATGAGCAGTTCTTC. This gives the protein CATSSWSSRDEQFF. The V call is TRBV15, the J call TRBJ2-1; no definite D call. Trimming removed 3 bases at V and 8 bases at J, with 14 bases between. Germline V CDR1 and CDR2: LNHNV, YYDKDF (reference sequence). The CDR3 is 14 residues long.

The chain uses TRBV11-2 and TRBJ1-2, with 10 positions matching TRBD1. V dropped 3 bases and J dropped 8; count of bases not matched to a gene: 6. From germline, CDR1 is SGHAT and CDR2 FQNNGV. The CDR3 runs to 14 residues. In DNA, the CDR3 is TGTGCCAGCAGCTTCTCCGGGACAGGGGACGGCTACACCTTC. Translating gives CASSFSGTGDGYTF.

This clonotype has just a few counts. The V gene is TRBV7-6, the J gene TRBJ2-7; D is possibly TRBD1 or TRBD2 (6 bases each). The CDR3 is 15 residues long. Deletions cut 0 bases from V and 7 bases from J, with 16 bases between. Germline CDR1 is SGHVS and CDR2 is FNYEAQ. CDR3 coding DNA: TGTGCCAGCAGCTTAGCTTCTTGGGGGGCTGGAGAGCAGTACTTC. This sequence encodes CASSLASWGAGEQYF.

Points on this clonotype: A much larger clone lies a single base off, so this may be a read error. The chain carries TRBV15 and TRBJ1-1; D might be TRBD1 (5 bases). Germline CDR1 is LNHNV and CDR2 is YYDKDF (reference sequence). The CDR3 length is 13 residues. The CDR3 DNA is TGTGCCACCAGCCGGGCGGTCGGGGGTGAAGCTTACTTT. Protein sequence: CATSRAVGGEAYF.

In this sample, this clonotype turned up a few times. The V gene is TRBV5-5, the J gene TRBJ2-5; D perhaps matches TRBD1 (6 bases). The CDR3 totals 14 residues. Per germline, CDR1 SGHKS and CDR2 YYEKEE (reference sequence). Trimming cost V 6 bases and J 2 bases, with 14 bases left between them. The CDR3: CASTQGNRQETQYF. In nucleotides, the CDR3 is TGTGCCAGCACCCAGGGGAATCGACAAGAGACCCAGTACTTC.

The chain combines TRBV4-2 with TRBJ2-7; 9 nucleotides agree with TRBD1. The germline V gene encodes CDR1 LGHNA and CDR2 YNFKEQ. Losses at the gene ends were 5 bases for V and 2 bases for J; bases not matched to a gene: 7. The CDR3 runs 15 residues. The CDR3 region is CASSARTGDTYEQYF. Written as DNA, the CDR3 is TGTGCCAGCAGCGCTAGGACAGGGGACACCTACGAGCAGTACTTC.

The chain links TRBV12-3 or TRBV12-4 to TRBJ1-6; D remains unclear. This CDR3 is 15 amino acids long. The ends were cut back, 3 bases at V and 3 bases at J, with 9 bases in the middle. The CDR3 DNA follows: TGTGCCAGCAGTTTCTCTCCTTTCTATAATTCACCCCTCCACTTT. Its protein is CASSFSPFYNSPLHF.

This clonotype was seen many times. This chain uses TRBV29-1 with TRBJ2-3; weak D call: TRBD1 (6 bases). The CDR3 is 12 amino acids. Germline lookup yields CDR1 SQVTM and CDR2 ANQGSEA. The V and J ends lost 7 bases and 2 bases respectively, with 10 bases between them. The DNA for the CDR3 is TGCAGCGGTAGACAGGCCACAGATACGCAGTATTTT. It encodes CSGRQATDTQYF.

This clonotype was counted at least ten times. J is TRBJ2-4 and V is TRBV29-1, with 7 bases lining up with TRBD2. The CDR3 has 14 amino acids. Germline-derived CDR1 and CDR2 are SQVTM and ANQGSEA. V trimming: 5 bases; J trimming: 6 bases; junction bases outside the gene matches: 10. CDR3 amino acids: CSVRPSGNLNIQYF. Written as DNA, the CDR3 is TGCAGCGTTCGACCAAGCGGGAATCTAAACATTCAGTACTTC. Filled out from reference TRBV29-1 and TRBJ2-4, the complete variable domain reads SAVISQKPSRDICQRGTSLTIQCQVDSQVTMMFWYRQQPGQSLTLIATANQGSEATYESGFVIDKFPISRPNLTFSTLTVSNMSPEDSSIYLCSVRPSGNLNIQYFGAGTRLSVL.

The chain is built from TRBV6-5 and TRBJ2-3; D might be TRBD2 (5 bases). Trimming cost V 4 bases and J 3 bases, with 14 bases left between them. Germline loops: CDR1 MNHEY, CDR2 SVGAGI. The CDR3 totals 15 residues. The CDR3 region has the DNA TGTGCCAGCAGTTTTGAGGGAGTGGGGACAGATACGCAGTATTTT. This translates into CASSFEGVGTDTQYF.

The chain employs TRBV5-1 and TRBJ2-3; 15 positions agree with TRBD2. Trimming took 4 bases from V and 1 from J; bases not matched to a gene: 4. Germline CDR1 and CDR2: SGHRS and YFSETQ. The CDR3 is 17 amino acids. CDR3 residues: CASSRTSGGAGTDTQYF. The CDR3 bases are TGCGCCAGCAGCCGGACTAGCGGGGGGGCTGGCACAGATACGCAGTATTTT. Drawing the rest from reference TRBV5-1 and TRBJ2-3, the complete variable domain is KAGVTQTPRYLIKTRGQQVTLSCSPISGHRSVSWYQQTPGQGLQFLFEYFSETQRNKGNFPGRFSGRQFSNSRSEMNVSTLELGDSALYLCASSRTSGGAGTDTQYFGPGTRLTVL.

This chain uses TRBV15 with TRBJ2-3; 13 bases agree with TRBD2. Germline CDR1 is LNHNV and CDR2 is YYDKDF (reference sequence). The CDR3 runs to 16 residues. Trimming took 4 bases from V and 0 from J; bases not matched to a gene: 1. CDR3 in amino acids: CATSMGLAGSTDTQYF. CDR3 coding DNA: TGTGCCACCAGCATGGGACTAGCGGGGAGCACAGATACGCAGTATTTT.

This clonotype has ten or more counts. The V and J genes are TRBV20-1 and TRBJ1-5, with D uncertain. Trimming pared 0 bases from V and 4 bases from J, leaving 4 bases between. The germline CDR1 and CDR2 sequences are DFQATT and SNEGSKA (reference sequence). The length of the CDR3 is 12 residues. The DNA of the CDR3 is TGCAGTGCTAGAGATACAAATCAGCCCCAGCATTTT. Its translation: CSARDTNQPQHF.

This clonotype was counted a few times. The rearrangement links TRBV28 to TRBJ2-7; TRBD1 agrees at 8 bases. Losses at the gene ends were 4 bases for V and 2 bases for J; bases not matched to a gene: 7. CDR3 length: 15 residues. Germline lookup yields CDR1 MDHEN and CDR2 SYDVKM. CDR3: CASSSRDRQAYEQYF. CDR3 DNA sequence: TGTGCCAGCAGTTCCCGGGACAGGCAAGCCTACGAGCAGTACTTC. Complete variable domain (other parts from reference TRBV28 and TRBJ2-7): DVKVTQSSRYLVKRTGEKVFLECVQDMDHENMFWYRQDPGLGLRLIYFSYDVKMKEKGDIPEGYSVSREKKERFSLILESASTNQTSMYLCASSSRDRQAYEQYFGPGTRLTVT.

The chain recombines TRBV5-6 with TRBJ1-1; tentatively, D is TRBD1 (5 bases). This CDR3 region has 15 residues. Per germline, CDR1 SGHDT and CDR2 YYEEEE. Between the trimmed V and J ends, which lost 5 bases and 0 bases, there was a span of 14 bases. The CDR3 DNA follows: TGTGCCAGCAGTAATAGACAGTCCTTGAACACTGAAGCTTTCTTT. Encoded protein: CASSNRQSLNTEAFF.

This clonotype was counted many times. The chain combines TRBV4-3 with TRBJ1-1; D not certain. Trimming stripped 0 bases from V and 5 bases from J, with 13 bases between. This CDR3 contains 15 residues. Germline loops: CDR1 LGHNA, CDR2 YSLEER. The CDR3 nucleotides are TGCGCCAGCAGCCAAGAAAGGGCCGTTGGGACTGAAGCTTTCTTT. Its translation: CASSQERAVGTEAFF.

This clonotype was picked up many times. The V and J genes are TRBV7-3 and TRBJ2-2; perhaps TRBD1 as D (5 bases). The CDR3 covers 13 residues. Trimming removed 5 bases at V and 5 bases at J, with 9 bases between. The germline CDR1 and CDR2 sequences are SGHTA and FQGTGA. CDR3: CASSAQGTGELFF. CDR3 sequence (DNA): TGTGCCAGCAGCGCCCAGGGAACCGGGGAGCTGTTTTTT.

The chain links TRBV19 to TRBJ1-1; 10 bases are shared with TRBD1. The germline CDR1 and CDR2 sequences are LNHDA and SQIVND (reference sequence). The V and J ends lost 7 bases and 5 bases, in that order; junction bases with no gene match: 10. The CDR3 spans 15 residues. The CDR3 sequence is CASNTPGQGTTEAFF. For the CDR3, the DNA is TGTGCCAGTAACACACCGGGACAGGGGACGACTGAAGCTTTCTTT.

This clonotype was detected a few times. This sequence joins TRBV4-2 and TRBJ2-7, with D hard to call. In germline, CDR1 is LGHNA, CDR2 YNFKEQ. CDR3 size: 15 residues. V was shortened by 0 bases and J by 1 base, with 10 bases between the two germline ends. For the CDR3, the DNA is TGTGCCAGCAGCCAAGACGGCTCCGTATCCTACGAGCAGTACTTC. It translates to CASSQDGSVSYEQYF.

This sequence joins TRBV7-9 and TRBJ2-3; 7 bases align to TRBD2. The CDR3 covers 17 residues. V trimming: 6 bases; J trimming: 2 bases; junction bases outside the gene matches: 14. Germline values: CDR1 SEHNR, CDR2 FQNEAQ (reference sequence). The CDR3 protein is CASRSFWASGPTDTQYF. The CDR3 coding sequence is TGTGCCAGCAGGAGCTTTTGGGCTAGCGGACCCACAGATACGCAGTATTTT.

The CDR3 loop is CASSYSTGGNYGYTF. The CDR3 region has the DNA TGTGCCAGCAGTTACTCCACAGGGGGCAACTATGGCTACACCTTC. V gene TRBV6-2 or TRBV6-3 combines with J gene TRBJ1-2; 9 nucleotides line up with TRBD1. The V segment lost 0 bases and the J segment 2 bases; nucleotides outside the gene matches: 1. Germline V gene sequence: CDR1 MNHEY, CDR2 SVGEGT. The CDR3 loop spans 15 amino acids.

This clonotype was counted between two and nine times. The rearrangement uses TRBV9 and TRBJ1-2, with TRBD1 matching 11 bases. The V segment lost 6 bases and the J segment 0 bases; nucleotides outside the gene matches: 4. This CDR3 is 15 amino acids long. CDR1 is SGDLS, CDR2 YYNGEE, per germline. The CDR3 DNA reads as TGTGCCAGCACCCCGGGACAGGGGGCTAACTATGGCTACACCTTC. As protein: CASTPGQGANYGYTF.

This clonotype was seen many times. The genes are TRBV28 and TRBJ2-5; D gene ambiguous. The CDR3 is 12 residues long. The ends were cut back, 5 bases at V and 4 bases at J, with 8 bases in the middle. Germline-derived CDR1 and CDR2 are MDHEN and SYDVKM. The CDR3 nucleotides are TGTGCCAGCAGTCCCCGACCAGAGACCCAGTACTTC. It yields the protein CASSPRPETQYF.

The V gene is TRBV7-2, the J gene TRBJ2-3, with D maybe TRBD2 (6 bases). The CDR3 sequence is 16 residues long. Per the germline V gene, CDR1 is SGHTA and CDR2 is FQGNSA. Trimming removed 7 bases at V and 2 bases at J, with 19 bases between. The CDR3 protein is CASTPRGAGNTDTQYF. CDR3 DNA: TGTGCCAGCACCCCCCGCGGAGCGGGCAACACAGATACGCAGTATTTT.

This chain uses TRBV5-1 with TRBJ2-7, with 7 bases aligning to TRBD1. The CDR3 spans 14 residues. The trim removed 3 bases at V and 1 base at J, leaving 4 bases unmatched. Looked up from germline, CDR1 is SGHRS and CDR2 is YFSETQ. The CDR3 DNA reads TGCGCCAGCAGCTCCCGGGACAGTTCCTACGAGCAGTACTTC. It translates to CASSSRDSSYEQYF.

With respect to this clonotype: Being one base from a much bigger clone, this may be a read error. The gene calls are TRBV12-3 or TRBV12-4 and TRBJ2-5; 11 nucleotides agree with TRBD1. The trim removed 0 bases at V and 4 bases at J, leaving 7 bases unmatched. This CDR3 is 17 amino acids long. The CDR3 DNA follows: TGTGCCAGCAGTTTAGCCCCCCTGGACAGGGGGCTAGAGACCCAGTACTTC. Translating it yields CASSLAPLDRGLETQYF.

The chain employs TRBV25-1 and TRBJ2-1; D remains ambiguous. V gave up 5 bases and J gave up 7 bases, with 9 bases separating them. This CDR3 is built from 12 residues. Germline CDR1 MGHDK, CDR2 SYGVNS. The chain's CDR3 is CASSLFSNEQFF. CDR3 in DNA: TGTGCCAGCAGTCTCTTCTCAAATGAGCAGTTCTTC.

This clonotype occurred a few times. Because the CDR3's place on the DNA is in doubt, the DNA is left out and the CDR3 is given as listed by TCRdb. The rearrangement joins TRBV5-6 to TRBJ2-2. The CDR3 spans 17 amino acids, including both terminal residues. Germline loops: CDR1 SGHDT, CDR2 YYEEEE. The CDR3 spells CASSLFSTANTGELFFF.

J is TRBJ2-3 and V is TRBV11-2, with D possibly called TRBD1 or TRBD2 (6 bases each). This CDR3 has 15 residues. Germline V gene sequence: CDR1 SGHAT, CDR2 FQNNGV. Trimming removed 2 bases from V and 4 bases from J, with 13 bases in between. The CDR3 coding sequence is TGTGCCAGCAGCTTAAGGGGGAGGCTAGCAGATACGCAGTATTTT. Translation gives CASSLRGRLADTQYF.